This T cell receptor (beta chain) was captured in a study of cytomegalovirus exposure and HLA in healthy donors (dated by TCRdb to the late 2010s). For context, the study as a whole: The approximately 710 repertoires of the first cohort and the approximately 110 validation repertoires were produced on the same platform, according to a later analysis. The aim of the study was to test whether cataloging public T cell receptors could identify signatures of past pathogen exposure. In addition to the first cohort of 500 to 850 subjects, a separate validation cohort of 130 or so different subjects was used. High-throughput TCR immunosequencing, statistical association of individual TCRs with disease status, and machine learning were combined to predict cytomegalovirus infection status. Broad study findings and their caveats: The authors suggested that the approach could potentially be extended to other disease states and immunological phenotypes. Cytomegalovirus status was reported to be diagnosed by the classifier with high specificity and sensitivity in both the original and validation cohorts. The study listed over 150 TCR beta chains as associated with cytomegalovirus. A later analysis lacked HLA typing for the validation cohort, so it scored co-occurrence in that cohort across all 120 repertoires. While some public TCRs were present in many individuals, most TCR sequences turned up only very rarely across donors. Subsequent analysis determined that TCRs grouped into clusters in the first cohort also showed a tendency toward co-occurrence across the 90 to 150 validation repertoires, and 85% to 95% of cluster scores exceeded 0. A few of the identified cytomegalovirus-associated TCR beta chains were confirmed in vitro to be specific for cytomegalovirus antigens.

The donors were included in the validation cohort of roughly 130 subjects, a group kept apart from the 666-subject first cohort. Receptor amplification or capture employed the immunoSEQ multiplex PCR assay. The study's processing was this. To diagnose cytomegalovirus status from the catalog of TCR beta chain sequences, a statistical classification framework was built. Held by TCRdb, this immuneACCESS table contains in-frame sequences only and omits some clones. Under half of the omission traces to an unresolved V gene where checked; the cause of the rest is unknown. For V, J and clone size, that table is used; D and trimming come from the DNA. In this sample the table shows some 240,000 clones, roughly 80% of which occur a single time. The ten largest account for 4.5% to 6% of the sample. Measured from the cysteine to the phenylalanine, the CDR3 is 14 residues long. Solely the CDR3 DNA is kept, with 42 bases framed from the first base. Looking up the germline V gene yields CDR1 MDHEN and CDR2 SYDVKM. V gives up 1 base and J gives up 5 bases, and the segment between their germline ends measures 9 bases.

For this clone: Its antigen is not yet known. Base qualities are not at hand, and no much larger clone is one base apart.

The clonotype was recovered from a young woman in good health and CMV-seronegative. In this chain, TRBV28 is recombined with TRBJ2-1; no D gene can be assigned with confidence. The sequenced material came from PBMCs. The CDR3 protein: CASSLFQDDNEQFF. The DNA reads TGTGCCAGCAGTTTATTTCAGGACGACAATGAGCAGTTCTTC.